A selection of T cell receptor beta chains follows, all from one sample in a study of blood T cell repertoires in COVID-19. Profiling relied on immunoSEQ multiplex PCR, and the TCRdb table lists in-frame clones only, not all of them. This table holds 100,000 to 130,000 clones, around 88% found once. Sequencing used peripheral blood. These receptors all stem from a man aged 50-60 years with active or convalescent COVID-19. The CDR3 runs from the conserved cysteine through the conserved F or W. A D gene is named only where the DNA matches it firmly. Clone size is stated in some rows and not others, as once, few, many or a class when expanded.

CDR3nt: TGCAGTGCCTCTATTGAGGGTACGCAGTATTTT; CDR3aa: CSASIEGTQYF; d_gene: .; v_gene: TRBV20-1; j_gene: TRBJ2-3; abundance: .
CDR3nt: TGTGCCACCAGTGATTCGGGTAGCTCCTACGAGCAGTACTTC; CDR3aa: CATSDSGSSYEQYF; d_gene: .; v_gene: TRBV24-1; j_gene: TRBJ2-7; abundance: .
CDR3nt: TGTGCCAGCAGCTTACCGCCTAGCGTCAACACCGGGGAGCTGTTTTTT; CDR3aa: CASSLPPSVNTGELFF; d_gene: .; v_gene: TRBV7-8; j_gene: TRBJ2-2; abundance: .
CDR3nt: TGTGCCAGCAGTTACTCGCCGGGGGAAGCGGGACTTTCAGATACGCAGTATTTT; CDR3aa: CASSYSPGEAGLSDTQYF; d_gene: TRBD2; v_gene: TRBV6-2/TRBV6-3; j_gene: TRBJ2-3; abundance: .
CDR3nt: TGTGCCACCAGTGAGAGGGACTACTACACAGATACGCAGTATTTT; CDR3aa: CATSERDYYTDTQYF; d_gene: TRBD2; v_gene: TRBV24-1; j_gene: TRBJ2-3; abundance: .
CDR3nt: TGTGCCTGGAACTCGGGACAGATGAACACTGAAGCTTTCTTT; CDR3aa: CAWNSGQMNTEAFF; d_gene: TRBD1; v_gene: TRBV30; j_gene: TRBJ1-1; abundance: .
CDR3nt: TGTGCCAGCAGCTCCTTAGCGGGAGTAGGGACAGATACGCAGTATTTT; CDR3aa: CASSSLAGVGTDTQYF; d_gene: TRBD2; v_gene: TRBV7-2; j_gene: TRBJ2-3; abundance: .
CDR3nt: TGTGCCAGCAGTGATAACAAACCCGTTCATAGCAATCAGCCCCAGCATTTT; CDR3aa: CASSDNKPVHSNQPQHF; d_gene: .; v_gene: TRBV6-1; j_gene: TRBJ1-5; abundance: .
CDR3nt: TGTGCCAGCTCACCACGGGAGGGGAGGACTGAAGCTTTCTTT; CDR3aa: CASSPREGRTEAFF; d_gene: .; v_gene: TRBV18; j_gene: TRBJ1-1; abundance: .
CDR3nt: TGTGCCTCGCCGAGCGGGGCAGGGAACCATGGCTACACCTTC; CDR3aa: CASPSGAGNHGYTF; d_gene: .; v_gene: TRBV30; j_gene: TRBJ1-2; abundance: .
CDR3nt: TGTGCCAGCAGCTTGGGCGGGAGGTCAGATACGCAGTATTTT; CDR3aa: CASSLGGRSDTQYF; d_gene: TRBD2; v_gene: TRBV7-8; j_gene: TRBJ2-3; abundance: .
CDR3nt: TGCAGCGTCATGAAACCGGCAGATACGCAGTATTTT; CDR3aa: CSVMKPADTQYF; d_gene: .; v_gene: TRBV29-1; j_gene: TRBJ2-3; abundance: .
CDR3nt: TGTGCCAGCTCAACAGGGGGCGCTGGCTACACCTTC; CDR3aa: CASSTGGAGYTF; d_gene: TRBD1; v_gene: TRBV18; j_gene: TRBJ1-2; abundance: once
CDR3nt: TGTGCCAGCAGCTTTGTGGGACAGGGGAACACCGGGGAGCTGTTTTTT; CDR3aa: CASSFVGQGNTGELFF; d_gene: TRBD1; v_gene: TRBV5-4; j_gene: TRBJ2-2; abundance: .
CDR3nt: TGTGCCTGGAGAACACAGGGAGAGACCCAGTACTTC; CDR3aa: CAWRTQGETQYF; d_gene: .; v_gene: TRBV30; j_gene: TRBJ2-5; abundance: .
CDR3nt: TGTGCCAGCAGCCAAGTGTCGGGGGACCGGGAAAAACTGTTTTTT; CDR3aa: CASSQVSGDREKLFF; d_gene: .; v_gene: TRBV3-1/TRBV3-2; j_gene: TRBJ1-4; abundance: .
CDR3nt: TGTGCCACCCGAGACAGGGGTCATGGCACAGATACGCAGTATTTT; CDR3aa: CATRDRGHGTDTQYF; d_gene: TRBD1; v_gene: TRBV10-3; j_gene: TRBJ2-3; abundance: .
CDR3nt: TGTGCCAGCAAATGGAGGGGATCCGGGACAGGGGGCTACGAGCAGTACTTC; CDR3aa: CASKWRGSGTGGYEQYF; d_gene: TRBD1; v_gene: TRBV13; j_gene: TRBJ2-7; abundance: large
CDR3nt: TGTGCCTGGAGTGGGGCAGGCCCATCCTATGGCTACACCTTC; CDR3aa: CAWSGAGPSYGYTF; d_gene: .; v_gene: TRBV30; j_gene: TRBJ1-2; abundance: .
CDR3nt: TGTGCCAGCAGCAAAACGGGGGATACGCAGTATTTT; CDR3aa: CASSKTGDTQYF; d_gene: .; v_gene: TRBV11-2; j_gene: TRBJ2-3; abundance: .
CDR3nt: TGTGCCAGCAGCCCGGGACAGGGGGCTACTTACGAGCAGTACTTC; CDR3aa: CASSPGQGATYEQYF; d_gene: TRBD1; v_gene: TRBV6-5; j_gene: TRBJ2-7; abundance: .
CDR3nt: TGTGCCGCACAGGGGACAGAGGACTACAATGAGCAGTTCTTC; CDR3aa: CAAQGTEDYNEQFF; d_gene: TRBD1; v_gene: TRBV28; j_gene: TRBJ2-1; abundance: .
CDR3nt: TGTGCCAGCAGTGCGCCGGGGATCTATGGCTACACCTTC; CDR3aa: CASSAPGIYGYTF; d_gene: .; v_gene: TRBV28; j_gene: TRBJ1-2; abundance: once
CDR3nt: TGCGCCAGCAGCTTGTCGGCAGGGGGTATAGGGACTAATGAAAAACTGTTTTTT; CDR3aa: CASSLSAGGIGTNEKLFF; d_gene: TRBD1; v_gene: TRBV5-1; j_gene: TRBJ1-4; abundance: once
CDR3nt: TGCGCCAGCAGCCAACCTGGGACAGGGGACGGCTACACCTTC; CDR3aa: CASSQPGTGDGYTF; d_gene: TRBD1; v_gene: TRBV4-1; j_gene: TRBJ1-2; abundance: .
CDR3nt: TGTGCCAGCAGCCTTCATGGGGAGCTGTTTTTT; CDR3aa: CASSLHGELFF; d_gene: .; v_gene: TRBV3-1/TRBV3-2; j_gene: TRBJ2-2; abundance: .
CDR3nt: TGTGCCAGCAGCCACGGGGGACTAGCTTCTGAGCAGTACTTC; CDR3aa: CASSHGGLASEQYF; d_gene: TRBD2; v_gene: TRBV14; j_gene: TRBJ2-7; abundance: once
CDR3nt: TGTGCCAGTCTTCGGGGGGCAGGGACCGGGGAGCTGTTTTTT; CDR3aa: CASLRGAGTGELFF; d_gene: .; v_gene: TRBV6-5; j_gene: TRBJ2-2; abundance: .
CDR3nt: TGTGCCAGCAGTGAACGACAGGGTTTTAACACCATATATTTT; CDR3aa: CASSERQGFNTIYF; d_gene: TRBD1; v_gene: TRBV6-1; j_gene: TRBJ1-3; abundance: .
CDR3nt: TGTGCCAGCAGCCCAAGGACAGGGGAAAATAATTCACCCCTCCACTTT; CDR3aa: CASSPRTGENNSPLHF; d_gene: TRBD1; v_gene: TRBV2; j_gene: TRBJ1-6; abundance: .
CDR3nt: TGTGCCAGCAGCCCATCCCCCCAGATCCGGGACAGATCCTCCTATGGCTACACCTTC; CDR3aa: CASSPSPQIRDRSSYGYTF; d_gene: TRBD1; v_gene: TRBV9; j_gene: TRBJ1-2; abundance: .
CDR3nt: TGCAGCGTGCCCAGGTTAGCGGGAGGGTCCTACAATGAGCAGTTCTTC; CDR3aa: CSVPRLAGGSYNEQFF; d_gene: TRBD2; v_gene: TRBV29-1; j_gene: TRBJ2-1; abundance: .
CDR3nt: TGTGCCAGCAGTTACGGACTAGCGGGAGTTGGTGAGCAGTTCTTC; CDR3aa: CASSYGLAGVGEQFF; d_gene: TRBD2; v_gene: TRBV6-5; j_gene: TRBJ2-1; abundance: .
CDR3nt: TGTGCCAGCAGTTTACGTCTCAATGAGCAGTTCTTC; CDR3aa: CASSLRLNEQFF; d_gene: .; v_gene: TRBV27; j_gene: TRBJ2-1; abundance: .
CDR3nt: TGTGCCAGCAGCTTGATTGGAGCAGACACTGAAGCTTTCTTT; CDR3aa: CASSLIGADTEAFF; d_gene: .; v_gene: TRBV5-4; j_gene: TRBJ1-1; abundance: .
CDR3nt: TGTGCCAGCAGCCTGTCAGGATCCTTTAACTATGGCTACACCTTC; CDR3aa: CASSLSGSFNYGYTF; d_gene: .; v_gene: TRBV5-5; j_gene: TRBJ1-2; abundance: .
CDR3nt: TGTGCCAGCAGCTTGGCGGGTGAACACTACGAGCAGTACTTC; CDR3aa: CASSLAGEHYEQYF; d_gene: .; v_gene: TRBV5-6; j_gene: TRBJ2-7; abundance: .